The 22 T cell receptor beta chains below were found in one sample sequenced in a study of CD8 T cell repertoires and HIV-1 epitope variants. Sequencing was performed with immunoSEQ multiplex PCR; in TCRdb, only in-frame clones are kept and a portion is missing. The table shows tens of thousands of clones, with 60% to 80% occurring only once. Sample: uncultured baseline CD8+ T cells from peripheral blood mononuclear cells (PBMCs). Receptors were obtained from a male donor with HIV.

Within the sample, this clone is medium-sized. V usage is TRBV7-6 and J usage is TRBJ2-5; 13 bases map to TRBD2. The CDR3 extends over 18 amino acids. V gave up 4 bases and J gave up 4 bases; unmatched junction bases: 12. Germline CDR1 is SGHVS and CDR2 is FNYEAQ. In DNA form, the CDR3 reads TGTGCCAGCAGCTACTTACCGGGGGGACTAGCGGGGTCAGAGACCCAGTACTTC. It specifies CASSYLPGGLAGSETQYF.

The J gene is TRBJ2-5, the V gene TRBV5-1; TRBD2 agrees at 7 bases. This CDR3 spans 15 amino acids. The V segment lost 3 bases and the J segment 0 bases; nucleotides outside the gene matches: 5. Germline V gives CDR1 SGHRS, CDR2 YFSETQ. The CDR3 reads CASSYTAGYQETQYF. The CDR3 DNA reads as TGCGCCAGCAGCTACACAGCGGGGTACCAAGAGACCCAGTACTTC.

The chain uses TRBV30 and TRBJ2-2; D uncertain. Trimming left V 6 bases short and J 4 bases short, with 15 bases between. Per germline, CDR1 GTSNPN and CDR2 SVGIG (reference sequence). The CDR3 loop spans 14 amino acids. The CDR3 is CACLSEPRTGELFF. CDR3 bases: TGTGCCTGTTTATCAGAGCCGCGCACCGGGGAGCTGTTTTTT. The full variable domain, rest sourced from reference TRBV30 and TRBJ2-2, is SQTIHQWPATLVQPVGSPLSLECTVEGTSNPNLYWYRQAAGRGLQLLFYSVGIGQISSEVPQNLSASRPQDRQFILSSKKLLLSDSGFYLCACLSEPRTGELFFGEGSRLTVL.

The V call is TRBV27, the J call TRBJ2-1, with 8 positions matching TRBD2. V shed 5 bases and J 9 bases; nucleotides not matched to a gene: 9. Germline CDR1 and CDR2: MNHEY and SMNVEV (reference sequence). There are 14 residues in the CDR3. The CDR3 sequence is CASSPGTSLGEQFF. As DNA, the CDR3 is TGTGCCAGCAGTCCGGGGACTAGTTTAGGTGAGCAGTTCTTC.

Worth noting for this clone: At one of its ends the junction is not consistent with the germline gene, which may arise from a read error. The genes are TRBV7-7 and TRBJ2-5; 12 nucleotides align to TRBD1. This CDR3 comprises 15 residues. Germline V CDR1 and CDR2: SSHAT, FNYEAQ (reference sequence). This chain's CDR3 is CASSGPGQGAGAQYF. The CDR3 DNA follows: TGTGCTAGCAGCGGTCCGGGACAGGGGGCTGGGGCCCAGTACTTC.

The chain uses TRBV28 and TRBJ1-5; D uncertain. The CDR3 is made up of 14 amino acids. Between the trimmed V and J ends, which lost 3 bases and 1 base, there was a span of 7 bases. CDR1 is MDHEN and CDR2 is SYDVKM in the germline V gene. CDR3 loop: CASSFKESNQPQHF. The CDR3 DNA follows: TGTGCCAGCAGTTTTAAGGAGAGCAATCAGCCCCAGCATTTT.

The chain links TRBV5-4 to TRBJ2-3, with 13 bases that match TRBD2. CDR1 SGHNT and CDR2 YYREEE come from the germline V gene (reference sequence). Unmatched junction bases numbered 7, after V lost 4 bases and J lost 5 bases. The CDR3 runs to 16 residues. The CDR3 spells CASSKTSGGKLDTQYF. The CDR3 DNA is TGTGCCAGCAGCAAGACTAGCGGGGGGAAGCTAGATACGCAGTATTTT.

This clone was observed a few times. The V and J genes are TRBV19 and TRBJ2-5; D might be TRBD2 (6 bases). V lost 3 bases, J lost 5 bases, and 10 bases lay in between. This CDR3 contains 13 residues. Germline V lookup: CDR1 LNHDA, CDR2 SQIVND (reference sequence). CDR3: CASSMSGRETQYF. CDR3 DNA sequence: TGTGCCAGTAGTATGTCAGGGAGGGAGACCCAGTACTTC. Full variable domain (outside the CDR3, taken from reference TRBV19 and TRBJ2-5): DGGITQSPKYLFRKEGQNVTLSCEQNLNHDAMYWYRQDPGQGLRLIYYSQIVNDFQKGDIAEGYSVSREKKESFPLTVTSAQKNPTAFYLCASSMSGRETQYFGPGTRLLVL.

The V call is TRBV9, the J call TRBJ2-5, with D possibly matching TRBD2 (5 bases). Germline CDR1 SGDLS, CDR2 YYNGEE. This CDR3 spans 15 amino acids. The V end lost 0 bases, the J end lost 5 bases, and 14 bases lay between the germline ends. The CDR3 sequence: CASSVEFQRGETQYF. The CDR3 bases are TGTGCCAGCAGCGTAGAATTCCAGAGAGGGGAGACCCAGTACTTC.

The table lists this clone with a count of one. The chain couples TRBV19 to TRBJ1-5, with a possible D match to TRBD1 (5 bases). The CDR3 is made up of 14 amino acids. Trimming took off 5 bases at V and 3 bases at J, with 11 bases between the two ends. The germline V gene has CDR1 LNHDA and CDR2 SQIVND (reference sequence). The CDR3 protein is CASSFRQSNQPQHF. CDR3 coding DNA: TGTGCCAGTAGTTTTAGACAGTCCAATCAGCCCCAGCATTTT.

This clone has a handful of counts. Here the CDR3 reads CASSPDRASSYEQYF. CDR3 nucleotides: TGTGCCAGCAGTCCGGACAGGGCGAGCTCCTACGAGCAGTACTTC. The chain carries TRBV6-5 and TRBJ2-7; 8 nucleotides align to TRBD1. The CDR3 is made up of 15 amino acids. Germline loops: CDR1 MNHEY, CDR2 SVGAGI. The V segment lost 5 bases and the J segment 0 bases; nucleotides outside the gene matches: 6.

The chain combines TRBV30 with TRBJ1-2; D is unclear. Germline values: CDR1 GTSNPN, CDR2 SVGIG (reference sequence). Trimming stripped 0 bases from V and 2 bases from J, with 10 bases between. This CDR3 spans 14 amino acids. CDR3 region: CAWSVPGLNYGYTF. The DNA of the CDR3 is TGTGCCTGGAGTGTACCGGGATTAAACTATGGCTACACCTTC.

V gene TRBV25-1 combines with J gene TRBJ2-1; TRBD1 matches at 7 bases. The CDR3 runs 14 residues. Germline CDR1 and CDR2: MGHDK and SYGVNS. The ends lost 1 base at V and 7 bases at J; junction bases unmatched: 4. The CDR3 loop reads CASSEWGTVNEQFF. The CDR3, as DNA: TGTGCCAGCAGTGAATGGGGGACAGTTAATGAGCAGTTCTTC. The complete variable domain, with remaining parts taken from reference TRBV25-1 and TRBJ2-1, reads EADIYQTPRYLVIGTGKKITLECSQTMGHDKMYWYQQDPGMELHLIHYSYGVNSTEKGDLSSESTVSRIRTEHFPLTLESARPSHTSQYLCASSEWGTVNEQFFGPGTRLTVL.

This CDR3 reads CASSGPGTGFNEQFF. The CDR3 DNA is TGTGCCAGCAGTGGACCCGGGACAGGCTTTAATGAGCAGTTCTTC. This chain connects TRBV6-1 to TRBJ2-1; TRBD1 agrees at 8 bases. J gave up 7 bases and V 4 bases, and 9 bases lay outside the gene matches. Germline lookup yields CDR1 MNHNS and CDR2 SASEGT. The CDR3 spans 15 residues.

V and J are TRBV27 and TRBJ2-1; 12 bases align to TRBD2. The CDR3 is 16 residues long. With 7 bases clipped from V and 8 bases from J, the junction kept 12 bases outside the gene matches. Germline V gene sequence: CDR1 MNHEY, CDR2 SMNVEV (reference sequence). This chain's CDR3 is CASTLIGASGRDEQFF. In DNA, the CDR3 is TGTGCCAGCACCCTCATTGGGGCTAGCGGGAGGGATGAGCAGTTCTTC.

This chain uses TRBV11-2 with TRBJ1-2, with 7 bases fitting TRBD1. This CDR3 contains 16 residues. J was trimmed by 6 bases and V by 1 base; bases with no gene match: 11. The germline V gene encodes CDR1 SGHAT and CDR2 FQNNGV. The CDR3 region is CASSLVGRGRGNGYTF. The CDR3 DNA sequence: TGTGCCAGCAGCTTAGTTGGCAGGGGCAGGGGGAATGGCTACACCTTC.

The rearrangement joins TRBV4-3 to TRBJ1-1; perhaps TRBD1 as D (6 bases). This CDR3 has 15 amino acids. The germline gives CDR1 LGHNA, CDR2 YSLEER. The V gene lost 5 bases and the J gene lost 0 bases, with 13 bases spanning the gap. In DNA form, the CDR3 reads TGCGCCAGCAGCACCGGACAGCAAATGAACACTGAAGCTTTCTTT. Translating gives CASSTGQQMNTEAFF.

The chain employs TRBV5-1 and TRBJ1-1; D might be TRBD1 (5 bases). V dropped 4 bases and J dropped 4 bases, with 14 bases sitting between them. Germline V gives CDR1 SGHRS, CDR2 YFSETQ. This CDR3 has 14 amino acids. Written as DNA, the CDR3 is TGCGCCAGCAGCCCCCTGGACACTACCACTGAAGCTTTCTTT. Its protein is CASSPLDTTTEAFF.

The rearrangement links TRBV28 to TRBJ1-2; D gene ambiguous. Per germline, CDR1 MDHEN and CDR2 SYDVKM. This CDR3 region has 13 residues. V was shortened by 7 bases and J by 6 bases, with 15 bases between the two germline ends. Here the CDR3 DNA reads TGTGCCAGCATTGGATCCTTGCCTGATGGCTACACCTTC. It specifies CASIGSLPDGYTF.

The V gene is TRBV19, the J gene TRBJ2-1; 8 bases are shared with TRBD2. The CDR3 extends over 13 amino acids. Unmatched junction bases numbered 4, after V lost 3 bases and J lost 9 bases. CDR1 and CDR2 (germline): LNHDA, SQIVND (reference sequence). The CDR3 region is CASSMIAGSEQFF. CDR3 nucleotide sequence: TGTGCCAGTAGTATGATAGCGGGGAGTGAGCAGTTCTTC. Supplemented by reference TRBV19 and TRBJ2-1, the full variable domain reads DGGITQSPKYLFRKEGQNVTLSCEQNLNHDAMYWYRQDPGQGLRLIYYSQIVNDFQKGDIAEGYSVSREKKESFPLTVTSAQKNPTAFYLCASSMIAGSEQFFGPGTRLTVL.

In nucleotides, the CDR3 is TGTGCCAGCAGTTTTTTGGGACAGGGGAATGAAAAACTGTTTTTT. As protein: CASSFLGQGNEKLFF. The chain uses TRBV6-1 and TRBJ1-4, with 10 bases lining up with TRBD1. Germline CDR1 is MNHNS and CDR2 is SASEGT. V shed 5 bases and J 5 bases; nucleotides not matched to a gene: 5. This CDR3 is 15 amino acids long.

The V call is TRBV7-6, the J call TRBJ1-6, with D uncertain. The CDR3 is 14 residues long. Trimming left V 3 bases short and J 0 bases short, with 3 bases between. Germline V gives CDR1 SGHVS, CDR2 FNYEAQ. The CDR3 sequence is CASSFSSYNSPLHF. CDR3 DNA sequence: TGTGCCAGCAGCTTTTCCTCCTATAATTCACCCCTCCACTTT.